This T cell receptor (beta chain) originates from a study of technical replicates of blood from four donors (dated by TCRdb to about 2017). V lost 4 bases and J lost 4 bases, and the count of bases not matched to a germline gene is 4. CDR1 SGHNT and CDR2 YYREEE are derived from the germline V gene (reference sequence). The CDR3 holds 15 amino acids from the cysteine to the phenylalanine. Just the 45-base CDR3 DNA is kept, in frame starting at base 1. Library preparation employed the immunoSEQ multiplex PCR assay. Drawn from immuneACCESS, this table holds only the in-frame rearrangements with V and J called that TCRdb kept. Clones are partly lost; checked studies trace under half to an unresolved V gene and leave the rest unexplained. The sample table contains roughly 83,000 clones; only one count was recorded for more than 80% of them. Approximately 0.25% of the sample belongs to the ten largest clones.

Regarding this clone: The target of this receptor is not known. Qualities for individual bases were not recorded, and no much larger clone is one base off.

The chain was built from TRBV5-4 and TRBJ2-1; 11 central nucleotides agree with TRBD2. The specimen was T cells isolated from PBMCs. The source of this sequence is a human donor in good health. The CDR3 region has the sequence CASSPLAGAYNEQFF. The DNA reads TGTGCCAGCAGCCCACTAGCGGGGGCGTACAATGAGCAGTTCTTC.